This entry concerns a single TCR beta chain. These data belong to a study of blood T cell repertoires in COVID-19. Germline V gene lookup returns CDR1 LGHDT and CDR2 YNNKEL (reference sequence). V lost 0 bases, J lost 9 bases, and 9 bases lay in between. The CDR3 runs to 14 residues. TCRdb's table, derived via immunoSEQ multiplex PCR, lists solely in-frame clones and lacks some. The sample shows approximately 170,000 clones, about 85% of them seen only once. The J gene is TRBJ1-6, the V gene TRBV3-1 (or the pseudogene TRBV3-2); possible D gene TRBD1, 5 bases. Material: peripheral blood. The source is an elderly woman with COVID-19, enrolled during active disease. The CDR3 DNA reads TGTGCCAGCAGCCAAGAGCAGGGTACTTCACCCCTCCACTTT. Protein sequence: CASSQEQGTSPLHF.